Listed below are T cell receptor beta chains from one sample, sequenced in a study of T cells in Graves' hyperthyroidism and ophthalmopathy. Each CDR3 protein gets one entry after TCRdb re-called the multiplex PCR reads with MiXCR. Counted here are about 290,000 distinct CDR3 sequences, 16% occurring once; the ten biggest clones make up approximately 31%. Sequencing was performed on blood. The origin of the receptors is a man in his thirties or forties with Graves' hyperthyroidism. CDR3s include the opening cysteine and the closing phenylalanine or tryptophan. A D gene is named only where the DNA matches it firmly. Rows may omit the clone size; those that give it use once, few, many or a size class.

d_call j_call v_call clone_size cdr3_nt cdr3_aa
TRBD2 TRBJ2-1 TRBV12-3/TRBV12-4 many TGTGCCAGCAGTTTAGGAGCGGGAGCGTACAATGAGCAGTTCTTC CASSLGAGAYNEQFF
- TRBJ1-4 TRBV10-1 few TGCGCCAGCAGTGAAGCTGCAACTAATGAAAAACTGTTTTTT CASSEAATNEKLFF
- TRBJ1-2 TRBV7-2 - TGTGCCAGCAGCTTAAGGGAGACAGTTGGTGGCTACACCTTC CASSLRETVGGYTF
- TRBJ1-2 TRBV28 many TGTGCCAGCAGTCGCGGGTGGGGCCCTGATGAAAACTATGGCTACACCTTC CASSRGWGPDENYGYTF
- TRBJ1-1 TRBV7-6 many TGTGCCAGCAGCTTAACTCCAGGGGTGAACACTGAAGCTTTCTTT CASSLTPGVNTEAFF
TRBD2 TRBJ2-1 TRBV5-1 - TGCGCCAGCAGCCTGAAACAGGGGGCTGGACTAGCGGGCGGTCGAGAGTTCTTC CASSLKQGAGLAGGREFF
- TRBJ2-5 TRBV3-1 many TGTGCCAGCACCTTGGGGGAGACCCAGTACTTC CASTLGETQYF
TRBD1 TRBJ2-3 TRBV2 many TGTGCCAGCCCGAAGACAGGGATGGGGACAGATACGCAGTATTTT CASPKTGMGTDTQYF
TRBD1 TRBJ1-1 TRBV24-1 many TGTGCCACCAGTCACGGACAGGGGGGCACTGAAGCTTTCTTT CATSHGQGGTEAFF
- TRBJ2-1 TRBV20-1 many TGCAGTGCTAGCCTGACGGACCGGGGGACGCACTACAATGAGCAGTTCTTC CSASLTDRGTHYNEQFF
- TRBJ2-1 TRBV30 many TGTGCCTGGAGTCCTCGAAATGAGCAGTTCTTC CAWSPRNEQFF
- TRBJ2-1 TRBV30 many TGTGCCTGGAGTGTCCTGGGGGATGGTGAGCAGTTCTTC CAWSVLGDGEQFF
- TRBJ1-1 TRBV2 many TGTGCCAGCAGTGAAGAGGGGGGAACTGAAGCTTTCTTT CASSEEGGTEAFF
- TRBJ2-2 TRBV5-1 many TGCGCCAGCAGCGGAGTCACCAACACCGGGGAGCTGTTTTTT CASSGVTNTGELFF
TRBD1 TRBJ2-2 TRBV11-2 many TGTGCCAGCAACCAGGGGGCGGCGATGAACACCGGGGAGCTGTTTTTT CASNQGAAMNTGELFF
- TRBJ2-1 TRBV4-1 - TGCGCCAGCAGCCAAGATCCTACGGGGGCGAGGGAGCAGTTCTTC CASSQDPTGAREQFF